A selection of T cell receptor beta chains follows, all from one sample in a study of synovial regulatory T cells in juvenile arthritis. TCRdb keeps only in-frame clones here, not all; method: immunoSEQ multiplex PCR. The sample data list 7,000 to 8,000 clones. Sequencing was done on a sample of Treg cells from blood. Source of these receptors: a donor younger than 30 with juvenile idiopathic arthritis. Each CDR3 is given with its conserved first and last residue. Fields, in order: V gene, J gene, clone size, CDR3 protein. Some rows have no size entry. The others give once, few or many, or a class for an expanded clone.

V gene: TRBV28
J gene: TRBJ1-1
clone size: NA
CDR3 protein: CASLTSRGTEAFF

V gene: TRBV5-1
J gene: TRBJ2-3
clone size: NA
CDR3 protein: CASSYGTSSTDTQYF

V gene: TRBV5-1
J gene: TRBJ2-5
clone size: NA
CDR3 protein: CASSSGPGETQYF

V gene: TRBV29-1
J gene: TRBJ1-2
clone size: NA
CDR3 protein: CSVAGQGSYGYTF

V gene: TRBV6-5
J gene: TRBJ2-7
clone size: NA
CDR3 protein: CASSYRATGGSYEQYF

V gene: TRBV19
J gene: TRBJ2-1
clone size: NA
CDR3 protein: CASSIPSNRGGNEQFF

V gene: TRBV11-1
J gene: TRBJ2-4
clone size: NA
CDR3 protein: CASSRGLLAKNIQYF

V gene: TRBV6-5
J gene: TRBJ1-2
clone size: medium-sized
CDR3 protein: CASTRAGGGYTF

V gene: TRBV5-6
J gene: TRBJ1-5
clone size: NA
CDR3 protein: CASSFWGIQPQHF

V gene: TRBV19
J gene: TRBJ2-5
clone size: NA
CDR3 protein: CASSIEGQGGTQYF

V gene: TRBV5-6
J gene: TRBJ2-5
clone size: NA
CDR3 protein: CASTKKGLRGETQYF

V gene: TRBV28
J gene: TRBJ1-1
clone size: NA
CDR3 protein: CASARGGWTEAFF

V gene: TRBV5-1
J gene: TRBJ1-3
clone size: NA
CDR3 protein: CASSPIGAGDSGNTIYF

V gene: TRBV6-1
J gene: TRBJ1-3
clone size: NA
CDR3 protein: CASSENRAGNTIYF

V gene: TRBV4-1
J gene: TRBJ1-1
clone size: NA
CDR3 protein: CASSHATVNTEAFF

V gene: TRBV28
J gene: TRBJ2-2
clone size: NA
CDR3 protein: CATHRDRGAGELFF

V gene: TRBV5-6
J gene: TRBJ2-2
clone size: NA
CDR3 protein: CASSLPSGVYTGELFF

V gene: TRBV6-1
J gene: TRBJ2-1
clone size: medium-sized
CDR3 protein: CATRGTPVNEQFF

V gene: TRBV28
J gene: TRBJ1-6
clone size: NA
CDR3 protein: CASKGQGPSNSPLHF

V gene: TRBV15
J gene: TRBJ2-7
clone size: NA
CDR3 protein: CATSRDFGDEQYF

V gene: TRBV20-1
J gene: TRBJ1-1
clone size: NA
CDR3 protein: CSTEAFF

V gene: TRBV28
J gene: TRBJ1-2
clone size: NA
CDR3 protein: CASSPLGGTVYGYTF

V gene: TRBV27
J gene: TRBJ2-2
clone size: NA
CDR3 protein: CASSTRTGELFF

V gene: TRBV28
J gene: TRBJ2-4
clone size: NA
CDR3 protein: CASSFPGLARNIQYF

V gene: TRBV5-6
J gene: TRBJ1-5
clone size: NA
CDR3 protein: CASSLGYLSNQPQHF

V gene: TRBV15
J gene: TRBJ2-6
clone size: NA
CDR3 protein: CATSRDRGDISSGANVLTF

V gene: TRBV11-2
J gene: TRBJ2-5
clone size: NA
CDR3 protein: CASSPGEGGRETQYF